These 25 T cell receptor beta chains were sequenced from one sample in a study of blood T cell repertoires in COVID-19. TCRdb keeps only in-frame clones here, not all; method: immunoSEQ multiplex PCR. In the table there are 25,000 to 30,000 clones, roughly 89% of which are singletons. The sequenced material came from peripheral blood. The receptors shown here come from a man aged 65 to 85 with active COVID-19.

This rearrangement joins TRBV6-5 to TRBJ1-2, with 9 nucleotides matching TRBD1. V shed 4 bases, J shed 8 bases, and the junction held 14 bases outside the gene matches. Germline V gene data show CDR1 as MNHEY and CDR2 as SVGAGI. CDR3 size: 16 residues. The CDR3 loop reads CASSSSSGDREGGYTF. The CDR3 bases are TGTGCCAGCAGTTCCTCCTCTGGGGACAGGGAAGGGGGCTACACCTTC.

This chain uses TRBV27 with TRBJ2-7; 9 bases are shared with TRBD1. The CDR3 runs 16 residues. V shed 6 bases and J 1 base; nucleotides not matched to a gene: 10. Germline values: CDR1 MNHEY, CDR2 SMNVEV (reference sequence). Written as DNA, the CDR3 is TGTGCCAGCAGGAAGGACGACAGGGGGATTTCCTACGAGCAGTACTTC. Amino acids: CASRKDDRGISYEQYF.

The CDR3 protein is CAWSRDRGLLGAFF. As DNA, the CDR3 is TGTGCCTGGAGTCGGGACAGGGGTTTGTTGGGCGCTTTCTTT. The chain has TRBV30 and TRBJ1-1; 10 bases agree with TRBD1. This CDR3 spans 14 amino acids. V was pared by 2 bases and J by 11 bases, with 11 bases of the junction left unmatched. The germline gives CDR1 GTSNPN, CDR2 SVGIG (reference sequence).

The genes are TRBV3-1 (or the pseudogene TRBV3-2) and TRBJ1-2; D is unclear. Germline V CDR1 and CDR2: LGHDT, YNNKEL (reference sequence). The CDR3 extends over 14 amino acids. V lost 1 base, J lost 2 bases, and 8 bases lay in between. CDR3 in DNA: TGTGCCAGCAGCCAAGGCGACGGGAACTATGGCTACACCTTC. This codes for CASSQGDGNYGYTF.

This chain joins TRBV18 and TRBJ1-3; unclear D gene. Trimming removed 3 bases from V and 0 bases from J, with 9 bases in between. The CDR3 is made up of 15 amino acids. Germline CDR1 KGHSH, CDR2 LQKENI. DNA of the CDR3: TGTGCCAGCTCACCGTCGGGATTCTCTGGAAACACCATATATTTT. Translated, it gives CASSPSGFSGNTIYF.

For the CDR3, the DNA is TGTGCCAGCAGTTTTTTCAGGGGTGCTAATGAAAAACTGTTTTTT. Protein product: CASSFFRGANEKLFF. The chain combines TRBV27 with TRBJ1-4; a weak D match, TRBD1 (6 bases). V lost 3 bases, J lost 3 bases, and 11 bases lay in between. This CDR3 spans 15 amino acids. Germline V lookup: CDR1 MNHEY, CDR2 SMNVEV (reference sequence).

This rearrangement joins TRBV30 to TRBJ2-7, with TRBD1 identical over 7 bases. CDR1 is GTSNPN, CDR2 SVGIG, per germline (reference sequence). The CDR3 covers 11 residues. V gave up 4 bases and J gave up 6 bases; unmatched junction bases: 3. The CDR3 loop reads CAWMRGREQYF. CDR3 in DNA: TGTGCCTGGATGAGGGGGCGCGAGCAGTACTTC.

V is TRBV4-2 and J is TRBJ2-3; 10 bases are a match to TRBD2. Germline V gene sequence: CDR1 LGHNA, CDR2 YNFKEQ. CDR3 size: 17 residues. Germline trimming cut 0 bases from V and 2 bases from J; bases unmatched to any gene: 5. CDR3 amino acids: CASSQEKLAGYTDTQYF. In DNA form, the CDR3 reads TGTGCCAGCAGCCAAGAAAAACTAGCGGGGTACACAGATACGCAGTATTTT.

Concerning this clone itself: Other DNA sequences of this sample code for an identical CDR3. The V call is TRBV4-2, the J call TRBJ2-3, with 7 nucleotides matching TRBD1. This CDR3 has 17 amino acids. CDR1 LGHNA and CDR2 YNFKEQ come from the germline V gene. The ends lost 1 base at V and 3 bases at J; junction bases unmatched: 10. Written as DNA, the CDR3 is TGTGCCAGCAGCCAAGTACGAGGGGGCGATATTACAGATACGCAGTATTTT. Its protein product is CASSQVRGGDITDTQYF.

CDR3 region: CASSRGQSETQYF. The CDR3 nucleotides read TGTGCCAGCAGTCGGGGACAGAGTGAGACCCAGTACTTC. V gene TRBV7-3 combines with J gene TRBJ2-5; 7 bases match TRBD1. Germline CDR1 is SGHTA and CDR2 is FQGTGA. The CDR3 runs 13 residues. The trim removed 6 bases at V and 5 bases at J, leaving 6 bases unmatched.

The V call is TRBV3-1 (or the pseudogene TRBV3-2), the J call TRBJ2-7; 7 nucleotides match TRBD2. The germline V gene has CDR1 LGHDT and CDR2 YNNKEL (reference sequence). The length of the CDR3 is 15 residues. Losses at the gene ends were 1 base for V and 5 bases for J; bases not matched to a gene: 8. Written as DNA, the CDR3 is TGTGCCAGCAGCCAAGGCCCGACTAGCCTCCACGAGCAGTACTTC. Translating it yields CASSQGPTSLHEQYF.

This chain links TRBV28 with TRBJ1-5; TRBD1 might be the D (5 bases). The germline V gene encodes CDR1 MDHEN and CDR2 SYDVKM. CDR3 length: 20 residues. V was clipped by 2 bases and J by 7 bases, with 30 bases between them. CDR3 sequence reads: CASSLRTVGAIKINGQPQHF. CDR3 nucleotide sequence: TGTGCCAGCAGTTTACGTACTGTAGGGGCCATCAAGATTAATGGGCAGCCCCAGCATTTT. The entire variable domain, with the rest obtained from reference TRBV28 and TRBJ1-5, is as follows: DVKVTQSSRYLVKRTGEKVFLECVQDMDHENMFWYRQDPGLGLRLIYFSYDVKMKEKGDIPEGYSVSREKKERFSLILESASTNQTSMYLCASSLRTVGAIKINGQPQHFGDGTRLSIL.

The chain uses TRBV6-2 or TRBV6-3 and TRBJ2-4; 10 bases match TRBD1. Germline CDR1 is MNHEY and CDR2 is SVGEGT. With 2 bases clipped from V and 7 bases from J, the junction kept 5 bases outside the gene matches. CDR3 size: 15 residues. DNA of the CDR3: TGTGCCAGCAGTTACCCGACAGGGGGCCGGAACATTCAGTACTTC. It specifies CASSYPTGGRNIQYF.

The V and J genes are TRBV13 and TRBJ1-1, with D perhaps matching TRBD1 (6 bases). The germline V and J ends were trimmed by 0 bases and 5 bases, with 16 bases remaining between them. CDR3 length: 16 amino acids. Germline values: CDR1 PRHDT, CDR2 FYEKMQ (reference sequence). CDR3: CASSLGGAVGRTEAFF. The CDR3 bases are TGTGCCAGCAGCTTAGGGGGGGCGGTAGGGCGGACTGAAGCTTTCTTT.

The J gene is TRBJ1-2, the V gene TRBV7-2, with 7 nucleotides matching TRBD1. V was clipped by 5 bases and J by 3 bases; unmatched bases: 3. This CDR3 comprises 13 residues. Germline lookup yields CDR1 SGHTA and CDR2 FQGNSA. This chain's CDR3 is CASSQGGHYGYTF. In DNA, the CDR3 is TGTGCCAGCAGCCAGGGGGGACACTATGGCTACACCTTC.

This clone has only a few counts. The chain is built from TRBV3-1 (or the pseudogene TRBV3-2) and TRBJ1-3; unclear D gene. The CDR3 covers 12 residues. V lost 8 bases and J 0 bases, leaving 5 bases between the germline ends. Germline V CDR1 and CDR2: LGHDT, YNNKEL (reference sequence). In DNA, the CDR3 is TGTGCCAGCTTGAGCTCTGGAAACACCATATATTTT. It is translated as CASLSSGNTIYF.

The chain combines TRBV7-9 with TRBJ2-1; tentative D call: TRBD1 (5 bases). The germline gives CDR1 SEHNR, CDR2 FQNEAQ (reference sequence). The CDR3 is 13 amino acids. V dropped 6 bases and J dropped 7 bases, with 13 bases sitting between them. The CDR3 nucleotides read TGTGCCAGCAGATACCAGGGCCATAATGAGCAGTTCTTC. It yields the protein CASRYQGHNEQFF.

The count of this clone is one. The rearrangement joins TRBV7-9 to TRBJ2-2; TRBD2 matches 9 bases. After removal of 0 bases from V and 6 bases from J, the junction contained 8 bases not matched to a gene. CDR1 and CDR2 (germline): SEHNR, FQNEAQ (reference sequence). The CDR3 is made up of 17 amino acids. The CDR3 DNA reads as TGTGCCAGCAGCTTAGCGGCGGGGGGGCCTTCAGCCGGGGAGCTGTTTTTT. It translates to CASSLAAGGPSAGELFF.

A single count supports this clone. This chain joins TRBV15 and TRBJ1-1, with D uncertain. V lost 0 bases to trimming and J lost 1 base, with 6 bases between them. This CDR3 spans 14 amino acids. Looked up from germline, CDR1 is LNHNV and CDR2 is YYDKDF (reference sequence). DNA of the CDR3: TGTGCCACCAGCAGAGATCCGGGGAACACTGAAGCTTTCTTT. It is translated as CATSRDPGNTEAFF. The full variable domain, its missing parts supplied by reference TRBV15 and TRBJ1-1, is DAMVIQNPRYQVTQFGKPVTLSCSQTLNHNVMYWYQQKSSQAPKLLFHYYDKDFNNEADTPDNFQSRRPNTSFCFLDIRSPGLGDTAMYLCATSRDPGNTEAFFGQGTRLTVV.

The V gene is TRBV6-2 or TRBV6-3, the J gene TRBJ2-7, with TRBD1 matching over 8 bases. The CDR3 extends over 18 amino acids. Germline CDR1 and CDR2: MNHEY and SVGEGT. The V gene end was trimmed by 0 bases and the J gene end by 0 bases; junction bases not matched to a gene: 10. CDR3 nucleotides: TGTGCCAGCAGTTACTCGCGAGGGAGGACAGGGTACTCCTACGAGCAGTACTTC. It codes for CASSYSRGRTGYSYEQYF.

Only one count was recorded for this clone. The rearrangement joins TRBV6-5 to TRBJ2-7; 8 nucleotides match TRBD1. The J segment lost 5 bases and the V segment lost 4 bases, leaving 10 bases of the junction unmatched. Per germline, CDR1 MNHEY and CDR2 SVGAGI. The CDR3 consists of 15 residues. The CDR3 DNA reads TGTGCCAGCAGTTTCCAGGGGGCGAGGTTCGACGAGCAGTACTTC. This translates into CASSFQGARFDEQYF.

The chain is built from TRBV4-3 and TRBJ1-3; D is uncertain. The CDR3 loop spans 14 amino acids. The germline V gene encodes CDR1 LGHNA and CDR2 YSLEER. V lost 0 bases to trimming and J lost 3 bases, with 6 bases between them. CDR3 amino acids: CASSQDSYGNTIYF. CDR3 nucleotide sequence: TGCGCCAGCAGCCAAGACAGTTATGGAAACACCATATATTTT.

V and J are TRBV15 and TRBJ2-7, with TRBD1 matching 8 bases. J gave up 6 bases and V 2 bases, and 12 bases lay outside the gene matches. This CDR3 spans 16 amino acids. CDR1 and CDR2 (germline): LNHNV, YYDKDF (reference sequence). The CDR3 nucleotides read TGTGCCACCAGCAGAAAAGCACCCGGACAGGGCGGCGAGCAGTACTTC. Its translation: CATSRKAPGQGGEQYF.

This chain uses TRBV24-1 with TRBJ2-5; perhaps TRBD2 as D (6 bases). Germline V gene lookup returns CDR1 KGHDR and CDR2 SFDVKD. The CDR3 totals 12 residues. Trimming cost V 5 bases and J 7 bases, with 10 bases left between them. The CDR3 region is CATSGSEGTQYF. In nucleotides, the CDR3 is TGTGCCACCAGTGGGTCGGAGGGGACCCAGTACTTC.

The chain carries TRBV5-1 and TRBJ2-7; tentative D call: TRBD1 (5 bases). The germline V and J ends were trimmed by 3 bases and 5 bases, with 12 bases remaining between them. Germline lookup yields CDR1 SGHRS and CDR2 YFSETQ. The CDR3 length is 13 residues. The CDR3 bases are TGCGCCAGCAGCTCGCCAGGGTCGGACGAGCAGTACTTC. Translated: CASSSPGSDEQYF.